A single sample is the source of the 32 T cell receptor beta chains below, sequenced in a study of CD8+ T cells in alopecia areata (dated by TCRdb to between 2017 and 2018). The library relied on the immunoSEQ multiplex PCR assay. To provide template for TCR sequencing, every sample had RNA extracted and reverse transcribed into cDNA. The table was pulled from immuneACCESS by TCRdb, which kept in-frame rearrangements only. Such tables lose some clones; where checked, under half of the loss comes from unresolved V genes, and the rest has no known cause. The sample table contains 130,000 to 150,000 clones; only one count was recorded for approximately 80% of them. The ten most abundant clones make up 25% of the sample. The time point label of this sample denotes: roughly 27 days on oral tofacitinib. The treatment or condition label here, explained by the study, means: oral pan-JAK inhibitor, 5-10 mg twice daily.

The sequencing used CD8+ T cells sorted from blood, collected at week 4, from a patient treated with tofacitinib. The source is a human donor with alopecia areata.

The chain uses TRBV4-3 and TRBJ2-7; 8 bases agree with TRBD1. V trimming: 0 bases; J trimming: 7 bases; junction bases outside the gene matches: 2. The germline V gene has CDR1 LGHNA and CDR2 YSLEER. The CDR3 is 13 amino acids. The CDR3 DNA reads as TGCGCCAGCAGCCAAGACAGGGGGCGTGAGCAGTACTTC. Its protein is CASSQDRGREQYF.

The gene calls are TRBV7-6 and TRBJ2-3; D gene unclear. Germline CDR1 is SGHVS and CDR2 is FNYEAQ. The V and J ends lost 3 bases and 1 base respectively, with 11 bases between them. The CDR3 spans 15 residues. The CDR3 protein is CASSLTRAGTDTQYF. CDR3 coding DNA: TGTGCCAGCAGCTTGACCCGGGCGGGCACAGATACGCAGTATTTT.

CDR3 in DNA: TGTGCCAGCAGTTACGGATTCACAGATACGCAGTATTTT. Amino acids: CASSYGFTDTQYF. The chain links TRBV6-5 to TRBJ2-3, with no clear D. Per the germline V gene, CDR1 is MNHEY and CDR2 is SVGAGI. The CDR3 is made up of 13 amino acids. V lost 2 bases and J lost 2, with 5 bases in between.

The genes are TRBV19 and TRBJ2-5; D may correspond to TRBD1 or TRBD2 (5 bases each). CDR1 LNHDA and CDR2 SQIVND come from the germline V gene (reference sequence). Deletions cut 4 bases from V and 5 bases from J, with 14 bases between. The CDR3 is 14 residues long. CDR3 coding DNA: TGTGCCAGTAGTACCAGCAGGGACCGGGAGACCCAGTACTTC. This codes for CASSTSRDRETQYF. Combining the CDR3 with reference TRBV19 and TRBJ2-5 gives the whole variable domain DGGITQSPKYLFRKEGQNVTLSCEQNLNHDAMYWYRQDPGQGLRLIYYSQIVNDFQKGDIAEGYSVSREKKESFPLTVTSAQKNPTAFYLCASSTSRDRETQYFGPGTRLLVL.

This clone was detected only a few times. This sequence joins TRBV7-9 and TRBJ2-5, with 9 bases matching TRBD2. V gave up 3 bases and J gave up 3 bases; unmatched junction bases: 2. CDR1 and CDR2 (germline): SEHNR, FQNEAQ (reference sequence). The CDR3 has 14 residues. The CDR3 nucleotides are TGTGCCAGCAGCTTCTCTAGCGGGGAAGAGACCCAGTACTTC. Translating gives CASSFSSGEETQYF.

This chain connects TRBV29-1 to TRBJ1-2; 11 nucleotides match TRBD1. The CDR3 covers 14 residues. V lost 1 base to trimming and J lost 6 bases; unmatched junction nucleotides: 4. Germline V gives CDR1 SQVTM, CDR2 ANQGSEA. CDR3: CSVEGRTGGNGYTF. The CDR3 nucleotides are TGCAGCGTTGAAGGTCGGACAGGGGGCAATGGCTACACCTTC.

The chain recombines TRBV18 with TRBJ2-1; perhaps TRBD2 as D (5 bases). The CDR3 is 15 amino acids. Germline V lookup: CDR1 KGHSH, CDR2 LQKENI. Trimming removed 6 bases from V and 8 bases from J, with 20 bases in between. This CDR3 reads CASSLTRRYIDEQFF. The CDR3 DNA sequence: TGTGCCAGCTCCCTTACCAGGAGGTACATCGATGAGCAGTTCTTC.

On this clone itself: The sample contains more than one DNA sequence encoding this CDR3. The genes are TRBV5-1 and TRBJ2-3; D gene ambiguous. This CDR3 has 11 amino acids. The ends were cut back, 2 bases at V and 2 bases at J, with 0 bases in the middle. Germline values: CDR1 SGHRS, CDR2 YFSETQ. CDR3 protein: CASSFTDTQYF. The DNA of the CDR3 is TGCGCCAGCAGCTTCACAGATACGCAGTATTTT.

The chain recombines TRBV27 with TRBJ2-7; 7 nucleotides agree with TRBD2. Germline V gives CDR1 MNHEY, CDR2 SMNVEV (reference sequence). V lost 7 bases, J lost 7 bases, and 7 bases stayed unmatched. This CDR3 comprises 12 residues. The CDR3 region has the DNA TGTGCCAGCAAAGAGCCGGGGGGAGAGCAGTACTTC. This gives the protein CASKEPGGEQYF.

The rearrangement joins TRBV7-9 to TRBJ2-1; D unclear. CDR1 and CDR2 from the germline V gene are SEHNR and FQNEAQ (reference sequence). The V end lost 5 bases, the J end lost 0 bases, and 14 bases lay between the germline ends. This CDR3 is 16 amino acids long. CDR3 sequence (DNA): TGTGCCAGCAGCCGGTCCGGGCACAGCTCCTACAATGAGCAGTTCTTC. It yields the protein CASSRSGHSSYNEQFF.

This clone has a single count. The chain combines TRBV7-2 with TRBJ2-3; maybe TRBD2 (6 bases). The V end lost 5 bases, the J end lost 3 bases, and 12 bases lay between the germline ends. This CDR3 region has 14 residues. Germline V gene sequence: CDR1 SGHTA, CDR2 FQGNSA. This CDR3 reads CASSHGLLTDTQYF. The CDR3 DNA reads TGTGCCAGCAGCCACGGACTATTAACAGATACGCAGTATTTT.

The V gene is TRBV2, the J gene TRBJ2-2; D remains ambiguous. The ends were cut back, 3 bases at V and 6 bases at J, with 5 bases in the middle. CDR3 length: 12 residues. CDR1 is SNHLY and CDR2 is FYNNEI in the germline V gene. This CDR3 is CASSDFAGELFF. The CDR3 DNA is TGTGCCAGCAGTGACTTTGCCGGGGAGCTGTTTTTT. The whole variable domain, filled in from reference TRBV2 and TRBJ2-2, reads EPEVTQTPSHQVTQMGQEVILRCVPISNHLYFYWYRQILGQKVEFLVSFYNNEISEKSEIFDDQFSVERPDGSNFTLKIRSTKLEDSAMYFCASSDFAGELFFGEGSRLTVL.

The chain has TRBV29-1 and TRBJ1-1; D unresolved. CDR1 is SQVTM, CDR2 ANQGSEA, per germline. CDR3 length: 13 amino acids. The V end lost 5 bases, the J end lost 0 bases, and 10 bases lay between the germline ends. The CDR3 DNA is TGCAGCGTTAAAATGGGGATGAACACTGAAGCTTTCTTT. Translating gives CSVKMGMNTEAFF.

The DNA of the CDR3 is TGTGCCAGCAGCTCCTTCGCGAATACGCAGTATTTT. Amino acid sequence: CASSSFANTQYF. V usage is TRBV11-2 and J usage is TRBJ2-3; D call uncertain. CDR1 and CDR2 from the germline V gene are SGHAT and FQNNGV. V lost 4 bases and J lost 7, with 9 bases in between. This CDR3 has 12 amino acids.

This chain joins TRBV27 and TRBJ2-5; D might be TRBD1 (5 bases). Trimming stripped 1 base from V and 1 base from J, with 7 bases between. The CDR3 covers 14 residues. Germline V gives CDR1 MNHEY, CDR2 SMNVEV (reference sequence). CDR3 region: CASSLWGSQETQYF. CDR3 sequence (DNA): TGTGCCAGCAGTTTATGGGGCAGCCAAGAGACCCAGTACTTC.

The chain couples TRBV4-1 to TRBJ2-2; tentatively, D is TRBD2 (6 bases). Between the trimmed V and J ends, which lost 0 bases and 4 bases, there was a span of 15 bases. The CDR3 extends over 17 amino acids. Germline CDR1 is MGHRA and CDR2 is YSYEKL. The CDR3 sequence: CASSQEPGETTTGELFF. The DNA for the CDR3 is TGCGCCAGCAGCCAAGAACCGGGGGAGACCACCACCGGGGAGCTGTTTTTT.

As DNA, the CDR3 is TGTGCCACCAGCAGAGGGCGGAATTATAATTCACCCCTCCACTTT. It translates to CATSRGRNYNSPLHF. V is TRBV15 and J is TRBJ1-6; unclear D gene. Germline V lookup: CDR1 LNHNV, CDR2 YYDKDF (reference sequence). CDR3 length: 15 residues. Trimming removed 1 base from V and 4 bases from J, with 8 bases in between.

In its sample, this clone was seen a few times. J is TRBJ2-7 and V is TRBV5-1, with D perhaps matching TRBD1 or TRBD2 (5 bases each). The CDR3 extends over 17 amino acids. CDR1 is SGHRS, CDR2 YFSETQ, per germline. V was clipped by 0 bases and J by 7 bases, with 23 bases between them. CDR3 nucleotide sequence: TGCGCCAGCAGCTTGGAAGTGGTTCGTCAGGGTACTAGGGAGCAGTACTTC. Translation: CASSLEVVRQGTREQYF.

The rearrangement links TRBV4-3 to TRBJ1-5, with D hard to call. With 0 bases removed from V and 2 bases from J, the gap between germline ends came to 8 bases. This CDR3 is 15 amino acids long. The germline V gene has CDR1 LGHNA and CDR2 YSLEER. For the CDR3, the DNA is TGCGCCAGCAGCCAAGAGTTTAGGGGCAATCAGCCCCAGCATTTT. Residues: CASSQEFRGNQPQHF.

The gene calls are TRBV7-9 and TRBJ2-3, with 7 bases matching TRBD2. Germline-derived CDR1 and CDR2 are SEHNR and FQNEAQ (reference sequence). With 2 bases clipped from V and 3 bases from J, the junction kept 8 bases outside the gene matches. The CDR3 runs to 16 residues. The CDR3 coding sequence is TGTGCCAGCAGCTTATTGGGTCTAGCGGAGACAGATACGCAGTATTTT. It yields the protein CASSLLGLAETDTQYF.

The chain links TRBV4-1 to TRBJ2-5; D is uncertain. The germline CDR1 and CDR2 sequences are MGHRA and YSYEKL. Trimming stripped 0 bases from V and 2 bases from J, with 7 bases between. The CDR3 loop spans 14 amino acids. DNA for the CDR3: TGCGCCAGCAGCCAAGATACCGTTCAAGAGACCCAGTACTTC. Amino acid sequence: CASSQDTVQETQYF.

The CDR3 DNA reads TGTGCCAGCAGCGCCGGGACAGGGGGCGAGGGCACTGAAGCTTTCTTT. Translating gives CASSAGTGGEGTEAFF. This chain links TRBV7-9 with TRBJ1-1; 12 bases are a match to TRBD1. The CDR3 has 16 amino acids. In germline, CDR1 is SEHNR, CDR2 FQNEAQ (reference sequence). J gave up 4 bases and V 5 bases, and 8 bases lay outside the gene matches.

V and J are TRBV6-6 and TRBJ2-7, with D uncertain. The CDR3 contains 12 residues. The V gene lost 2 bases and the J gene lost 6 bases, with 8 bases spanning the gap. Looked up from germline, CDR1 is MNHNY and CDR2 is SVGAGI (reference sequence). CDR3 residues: CASSYEAFEQYF. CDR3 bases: TGTGCCAGCAGTTACGAAGCTTTCGAGCAGTACTTC.

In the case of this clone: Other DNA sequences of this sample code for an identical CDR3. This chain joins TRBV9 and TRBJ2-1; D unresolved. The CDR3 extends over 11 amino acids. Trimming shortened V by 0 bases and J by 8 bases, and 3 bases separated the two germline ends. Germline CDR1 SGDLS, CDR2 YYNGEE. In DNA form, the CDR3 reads TGTGCCAGCAGCGTAGGCGATGAGCAGTTCTTC. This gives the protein CASSVGDEQFF.

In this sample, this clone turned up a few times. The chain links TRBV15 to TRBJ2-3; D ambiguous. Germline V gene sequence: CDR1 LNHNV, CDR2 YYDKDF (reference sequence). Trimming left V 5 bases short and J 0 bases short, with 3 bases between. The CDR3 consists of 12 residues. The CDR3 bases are TGTGCCACCAGCGGGAGCACAGATACGCAGTATTTT. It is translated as CATSGSTDTQYF.

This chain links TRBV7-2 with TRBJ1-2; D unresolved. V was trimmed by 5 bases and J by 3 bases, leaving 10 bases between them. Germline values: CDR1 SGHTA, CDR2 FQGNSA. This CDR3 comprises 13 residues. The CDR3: CASSTFGDYGYTF. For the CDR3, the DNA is TGTGCCAGCAGCACCTTTGGCGACTATGGCTACACCTTC.

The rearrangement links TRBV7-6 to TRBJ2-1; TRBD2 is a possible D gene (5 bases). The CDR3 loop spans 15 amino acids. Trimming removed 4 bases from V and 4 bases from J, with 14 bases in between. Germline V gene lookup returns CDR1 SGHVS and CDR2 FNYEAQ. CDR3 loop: CASSSGLAGYNEQFF. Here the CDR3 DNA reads TGTGCCAGCAGCTCAGGACTGGCGGGTTACAATGAGCAGTTCTTC.

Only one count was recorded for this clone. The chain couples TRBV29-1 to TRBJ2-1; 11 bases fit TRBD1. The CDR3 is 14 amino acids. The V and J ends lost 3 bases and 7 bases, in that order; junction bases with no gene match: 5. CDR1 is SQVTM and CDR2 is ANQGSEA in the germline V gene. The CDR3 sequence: CSVEKGTGGNEQFF. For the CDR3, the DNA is TGCAGCGTTGAGAAAGGGACAGGGGGGAATGAGCAGTTCTTC.

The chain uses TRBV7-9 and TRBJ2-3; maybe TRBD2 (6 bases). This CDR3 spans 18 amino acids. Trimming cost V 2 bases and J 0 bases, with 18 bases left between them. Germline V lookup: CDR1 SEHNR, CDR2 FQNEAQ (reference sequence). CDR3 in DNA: TGTGCCAGCAGCTTAATGGGTCCGACTAGGCCCAGCACAGATACGCAGTATTTT. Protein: CASSLMGPTRPSTDTQYF. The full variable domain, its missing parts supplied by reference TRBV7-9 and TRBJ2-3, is DTGVSQNPRHKITKRGQNVTFRCDPISEHNRLYWYRQTLGQGPEFLTYFQNEAQLEKSRLLSDRFSAERPKGSFSTLEIQRTEQGDSAMYLCASSLMGPTRPSTDTQYFGPGTRLTVL.

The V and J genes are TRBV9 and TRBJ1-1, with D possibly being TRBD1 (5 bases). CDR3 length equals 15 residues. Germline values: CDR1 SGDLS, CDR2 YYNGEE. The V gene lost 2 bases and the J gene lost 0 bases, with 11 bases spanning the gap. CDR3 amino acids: CASSVGGEMNTEAFF. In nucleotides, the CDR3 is TGTGCCAGCAGCGTCGGGGGGGAAATGAACACTGAAGCTTTCTTT.

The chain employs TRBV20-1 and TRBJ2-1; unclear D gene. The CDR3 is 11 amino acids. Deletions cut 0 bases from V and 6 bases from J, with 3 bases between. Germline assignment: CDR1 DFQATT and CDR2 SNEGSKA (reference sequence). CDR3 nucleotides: TGCAGTGCTAGAGAGGCCAATGAGCAGTTCTTC. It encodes CSAREANEQFF.

The CDR3 sequence is CASSTPGGNYGYTF. CDR3 DNA: TGTGCCAGCAGCACTCCGGGGGGTAACTATGGCTACACCTTC. This sequence joins TRBV9 and TRBJ1-2; D is perhaps TRBD1 (5 bases). The CDR3 extends over 14 amino acids. V dropped 4 bases and J dropped 1 base, with 11 bases sitting between them. The germline gives CDR1 SGDLS, CDR2 YYNGEE.